This TCR beta chain was obtained from a study of blood T cell repertoires in COVID-19. Across the study: The origin of the acute and convalescent COVID-19 samples was the United States, Italy and Spain.

V gave up 6 bases and J gave up 9 bases; unmatched junction bases: 1. Germline values: CDR1 MNHNY, CDR2 SVGAGI (reference sequence). The CDR3 contains 10 residues. Using immunoSEQ multiplex PCR, the repertoire was profiled, and TCRdb retains in-frame clones only, with some absent. The sample has roughly 250,000 clones; about nine tenths are singletons. The sequence came from a woman aged 40 to 49 with acute COVID-19. The sequenced sample consisted of PBMCs or T cells enriched from blood (not recorded which). The rearrangement joins TRBV6-6 to TRBJ1-1, with TRBD1 identical over 7 bases. The CDR3 DNA sequence: TGTGCCAGCAGGGGACAGCAAGCTTTCTTT. Encoded protein: CASRGQQAFF.